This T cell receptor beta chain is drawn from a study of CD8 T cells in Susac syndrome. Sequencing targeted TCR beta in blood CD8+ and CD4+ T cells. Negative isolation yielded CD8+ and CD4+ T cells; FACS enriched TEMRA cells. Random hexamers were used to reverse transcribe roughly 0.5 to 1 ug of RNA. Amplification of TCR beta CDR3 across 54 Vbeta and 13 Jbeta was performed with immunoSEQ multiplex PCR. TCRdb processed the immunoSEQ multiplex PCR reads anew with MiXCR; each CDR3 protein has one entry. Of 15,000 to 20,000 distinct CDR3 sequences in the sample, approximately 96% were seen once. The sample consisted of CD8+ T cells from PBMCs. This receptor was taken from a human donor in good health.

The CDR3 region has the DNA TGTGCCAGCAGTTTAAGGGGACAGGGACACACCGGGGAGCTGTTTTTT. Translated, it gives CASSLRGQGHTGELFF. The chain employs TRBV28 and TRBJ2-2; 9 bases are a match to TRBD1. Germline V gene data show CDR1 as MDHEN and CDR2 as SYDVKM. CDR3 length: 16 amino acids. Trimming removed 2 bases from V and 3 bases from J; junction bases left unmatched: 4.